A selection of T cell receptor beta chains follows, all from one sample in a study of cytomegalovirus exposure and HLA in healthy donors. The data were produced by immunoSEQ multiplex PCR, yet TCRdb's version contains in-frame clones alone and is incomplete. Here the sample spans approximately 110,000 clones, roughly 80% being singletons. What was sequenced was PBMCs. All receptors derive from a woman aged 40 to 50 in good health and CMV-seronegative. Each CDR3 is given with its conserved first and last residue. The D gene is left open where the match is weak. The size of a clone is reported for some rows only, either as once, few or many, or as a class for expanded clones.

CASSVGTSGRLYNEQFF	TGTGCCAGCAGCGTAGGGACTAGCGGGAGATTATACAATGAGCAGTTCTTC	TRBD2	TRBV9	TRBJ2-1	-
CASSPTRLAGRYNEQFF	TGTGCCAGCAGCCCTACCCGACTAGCGGGACGATACAATGAGCAGTTCTTC	TRBD2	TRBV9	TRBJ2-1	-
CASSLGTTHNEQFF	TGTGCCAGCAGTTTAGGGACTACACACAATGAGCAGTTCTTC	TRBD2	TRBV27	TRBJ2-1	once
CASSPRLGGQETQYF	TGTGCCAGCAGCCCCCGATTAGGGGGACAAGAGACCCAGTACTTC	-	TRBV7-2	TRBJ2-5	-
CASQTGGGGAQEQYF	TGTGCTTCCCAAACCGGTGGCGGGGGGGCACAAGAGCAGTACTTC	TRBD2	TRBV6-5	TRBJ2-7	few
CASSLVGGYEQYF	TGTGCCAGCAGCTTAGTAGGGGGCTACGAGCAGTACTTC	-	TRBV7-2	TRBJ2-7	-
CASSWAVGSEKLFF	TGTGCCAGCAGCTGGGCGGTTGGGAGTGAAAAACTGTTTTTT	-	TRBV7-2	TRBJ1-4	-
CASSSITDRGVGKTQYF	TGTGCCAGCAGTTCGATAACAGACAGGGGTGTCGGGAAGACGCAGTATTTT	TRBD1	TRBV25-1	TRBJ2-3	-
CASGQGTATNEKLFF	TGTGCCAGTGGACAGGGAACTGCAACTAATGAAAAACTGTTTTTT	TRBD1	TRBV9	TRBJ1-4	-
CASSPRGGGAHEQFF	TGTGCCAGCAGTCCTCGGGGCGGGGGGGCCCATGAGCAGTTCTTC	TRBD2	TRBV6-1	TRBJ2-1	-
CASGPPGANVLTF	TGCGCCAGCGGCCCCCCCGGGGCCAACGTCCTGACTTTC	-	TRBV10-2	TRBJ2-6	-
CASRRTGLLSYNEQFF	TGTGCCAGTAGAAGGACAGGGCTCCTCTCCTACAATGAGCAGTTCTTC	TRBD1	TRBV19	TRBJ2-1	-
CASSSTNRGNEQFF	TGCGCCAGCAGCTCCACTAACAGGGGGAATGAGCAGTTCTTC	TRBD1	TRBV5-1	TRBJ2-1	-
CASSWDRDWNTEAFF	TGTGCCAGCAGCTGGGACAGGGACTGGAACACTGAAGCTTTCTTT	TRBD1	TRBV7-9	TRBJ1-1	once
CASSFNSGPPGELFF	TGTGCCAGCAGCTTTAATAGCGGCCCCCCCGGGGAGCTGTTTTTT	-	TRBV7-2	TRBJ2-2	-
CASSSGLAGAYSYNEQFF	TGTGCCAGCAGTTCCGGACTAGCGGGGGCCTACTCCTACAATGAGCAGTTCTTC	TRBD2	TRBV11-1	TRBJ2-1	-
CASSLPTSGGLAQYF	TGTGCCAGCAGTCTACCAACTAGCGGGGGGCTAGCCCAGTACTTC	TRBD2	TRBV6-1	TRBJ2-5	-
CASSESAGDNSPLHF	TGTGCCAGCAGTGAATCGGCAGGGGATAATTCACCCCTCCACTTT	-	TRBV6-1	TRBJ1-6	few
CASRGGETQYF	TGTGCCAGCAGGGGGGGGGAGACCCAGTACTTC	TRBD2	TRBV7-8	TRBJ2-5	-
CASSTGTGAGEQFF	TGTGCCAGCAGCACAGGGACAGGGGCCGGTGAGCAGTTCTTC	TRBD1	TRBV5-4	TRBJ2-1	-
CASRSGSNYGYTF	TGCGCCAGCAGATCGGGGAGTAACTATGGCTACACCTTC	-	TRBV5-1	TRBJ1-2	-
CAWSEGATSYEQYF	TGTGCCTGGAGTGAGGGGGCAACCTCCTACGAGCAGTACTTC	TRBD1	TRBV30	TRBJ2-7	-
CASSYLGEGAEQYF	TGTGCCAGCAGTTATTTGGGTGAGGGTGCCGAGCAGTACTTC	-	TRBV6-5	TRBJ2-7	-
CASSAGQGSYEQYF	TGTGCCAGTAGTGCCGGACAGGGCTCCTACGAGCAGTACTTC	TRBD1	TRBV19	TRBJ2-7	-
CASRIRLALAGANVLTF	TGTGCCAGCAGAATAAGACTAGCGCTCGCTGGGGCCAACGTCCTGACTTTC	TRBD2	TRBV2	TRBJ2-6	-
CASSESGTSGSFDEQYF	TGTGCCAGCAGTGAATCCGGGACTAGCGGGTCGTTCGACGAGCAGTACTTC	TRBD2	TRBV25-1	TRBJ2-7	-
CASSVSPTGTLNTEAFF	TGTGCCAGCAGCGTAAGCCCGACTGGCACCTTGAACACTGAAGCTTTCTTT	-	TRBV9	TRBJ1-1	-
CASSATNYNEQFF	TGTGCCAGCAGTGCAACAAACTACAATGAGCAGTTCTTC	-	TRBV27	TRBJ2-1	few
CASSQVPGGHTGELFF	TGCGCCAGCAGCCAAGTCCCGGGAGGGCACACCGGGGAGCTGTTTTTT	TRBD2	TRBV4-3	TRBJ2-2	-
CASSPTGEGVATNYGYTF	TGTGCCAGCTCACCAACCGGAGAGGGGGTGGCTACTAACTATGGCTACACCTTC	-	TRBV18	TRBJ1-2	-
CASRGQGGSFYEQYF	TGTGCCAGCAGAGGGCAGGGAGGGTCGTTCTACGAGCAGTACTTC	TRBD2	TRBV28	TRBJ2-7	-